Listed below are T cell receptor beta chains from one sample, sequenced in a study of CD8+ T cells in alopecia areata. TCRdb keeps only in-frame clones here, not all; method: immunoSEQ multiplex PCR. The sample holds about 140,000 clones; less than 75% are singletons and the top ten take 35% to 45%. The sequencing input was CD8+ T cells sorted from blood. The receptors shown here come from a human donor in good health. Both conserved end residues are part of each CDR3. A D gene is named only where the DNA matches it firmly. The size field is filled for only some rows; it gives once, few, many or a size class.

v_gene	abundance	len	d_gene	j_gene	CDR3aa	CDR3nt
TRBV4-1	few	16	-	TRBJ2-7	CASSQEELAGAYEQYF	TGCGCCAGCAGCCAAGAAGAGCTAGCTGGGGCCTACGAGCAGTACTTC
TRBV2	-	13	TRBD2	TRBJ2-7	CADSGRPPYEQYF	TGTGCCGATAGCGGGAGACCCCCCTACGAGCAGTACTTC
TRBV6-6	once	14	TRBD1	TRBJ2-1	CASSVTGPYNEQFF	TGTGCCAGCAGTGTGACAGGGCCGTACAATGAGCAGTTCTTC
TRBV27	-	16	TRBD1	TRBJ2-6	CASSRTGVSGANVLTF	TGTGCCAGCTCCCGGACAGGCGTATCTGGGGCCAACGTCCTGACTTTC
TRBV27	-	13	-	TRBJ1-1	CASSPHKNTEAFF	TGTGCCAGCAGTCCTCACAAGAACACTGAAGCTTTCTTT
TRBV7-3	-	14	TRBD1	TRBJ1-4	CASSLNPGQGRLFF	TGTGCCAGCAGCTTAAACCCGGGACAGGGCAGGCTGTTTTTT
TRBV5-1	-	13	-	TRBJ1-5	CASSLGQNQPQHF	TGCGCCAGCAGCTTGGGCCAAAATCAGCCCCAGCATTTT
TRBV2	few	14	TRBD2	TRBJ2-7	CASSKGLAGYEQYF	TGTGCCAGCTCCAAAGGGCTAGCGGGTTACGAGCAGTACTTC
TRBV6-5	-	12	-	TRBJ2-7	CASSQDSYEQYF	TGTGCCAGCAGCCAAGACAGCTACGAGCAGTACTTC
TRBV4-2	-	14	-	TRBJ2-1	CASSQADRSNEQFF	TGTGCCAGCAGCCAAGCGGATAGAAGCAATGAGCAGTTCTTC
TRBV4-1	-	17	TRBD2	TRBJ2-7	CASSQEAMGLAPYEQYF	TGCGCCAGCAGCCAAGAAGCTATGGGACTAGCGCCCTACGAGCAGTACTTC
TRBV7-8	-	12	-	TRBJ2-1	CASSLGGSEQFF	TGTGCCAGCAGCTTAGGGGGAAGTGAGCAGTTCTTC
TRBV19	-	15	-	TRBJ2-1	CASSMRWEYPRGGFF	TGTGCCAGTAGTATGAGGTGGGAGTACCCCCGGGGTGGGTTCTTC
TRBV7-9	-	8	-	TRBJ1-2	CASSQGAF	TGTGCCAGCAGCCAAGGCGCATTC
TRBV29-1	-	14	-	TRBJ2-7	CSVEGLSGTYEQYF	TGCAGCGTTGAAGGGCTCAGTGGGACCTACGAGCAGTACTTC
TRBV5-1	-	14	-	TRBJ1-1	CASSPDRLNTEAFF	TGCGCCAGCAGCCCGGACAGACTGAACACTGAAGCTTTCTTT
TRBV19	-	15	-	TRBJ2-7	CASSPGHTTSYEQYF	TGTGCCAGTAGTCCAGGACACACAACCTCCTACGAGCAGTACTTC
TRBV15	-	14	-	TRBJ2-1	CATSRDSGSGEQFF	TGTGCCACCAGCAGAGATTCAGGGAGTGGGGAGCAGTTCTTC
TRBV2	-	13	-	TRBJ2-7	CASSEIGDNEQYF	TGTGCCAGCAGTGAAATAGGCGACAACGAGCAGTACTTC
TRBV30	-	13	-	TRBJ2-7	CAWSSGGAYEQYF	TGTGCCTGGAGCTCTGGGGGGGCATACGAGCAGTACTTC
TRBV28	-	11	-	TRBJ2-1	CASAAGYEQFF	TGTGCCAGCGCTGCGGGATATGAGCAGTTCTTC
TRBV5-1	-	13	-	TRBJ2-7	CASSLRSGSEQYF	TGCGCCAGCAGCTTGCGGTCGGGGTCGGAGCAGTACTTC
TRBV29-1	few	17	TRBD2	TRBJ2-1	CSVEWLAGGLPYNEQFF	TGCAGCGTTGAATGGCTAGCGGGAGGCCTACCCTACAATGAGCAGTTCTTC
TRBV29-1	-	11	TRBD1	TRBJ2-5	CSGDRDETQYF	TGCAGCGGGGACAGGGATGAGACCCAGTACTTC
TRBV5-6	-	14	-	TRBJ1-3	CASSFLGSGNTIYF	TGTGCCAGCAGCTTTTTAGGCTCTGGAAACACCATATATTTT
TRBV23-1	few	15	TRBD1	TRBJ2-4	CASSQRTGVGGIQYF	TGCGCCAGCAGTCAGAGGACAGGGGTCGGGGGCATTCAGTACTTC
TRBV6-1	few	15	-	TRBJ2-3	CASSEGTVSTDTQYF	TGTGCCAGCAGTGAAGGGACAGTGAGCACAGATACGCAGTATTTT
TRBV11-2	once	14	-	TRBJ1-2	CASSQEAGENGYTF	TGTGCCAGCAGCCAGGAGGCCGGGGAGAATGGCTACACCTTC
TRBV15	few	12	-	TRBJ1-5	CATSEDNQPQHF	TGTGCCACCAGTGAGGACAATCAGCCCCAGCATTTT
TRBV27	few	13	-	TRBJ1-2	CASSKRTDYGYTF	TGTGCCAGCAGCAAACGGACAGATTATGGCTACACCTTC
TRBV15	-	18	TRBD1	TRBJ2-1	CATSSPGQGSPGYNEQFF	TGTGCCACCAGCAGTCCGGGACAGGGGTCCCCCGGCTACAATGAGCAGTTCTTC
TRBV7-9	once	14	-	TRBJ2-7	CASSGTGTQTEVLF	TGTGCCAGCAGCGGAACCGGGACACAGACTGAGGTCCTCTTC
TRBV4-1	once	14	-	TRBJ1-2	CASSQPQASNGYTF	TGCGCCAGCAGCCAACCCCAGGCTAGTAATGGCTACACCTTC
TRBV13	-	15	TRBD2	TRBJ2-1	CASSFTSDGHNEQFF	TGTGCCAGCAGCTTCACTAGCGATGGACACAATGAGCAGTTCTTC
TRBV6-5	once	14	-	TRBJ1-5	CASSNTQGVQPQHF	TGTGCCAGCAGTAATACACAGGGAGTTCAGCCCCAGCATTTT
TRBV13	-	13	-	TRBJ2-4	CASSLGTTRGQYF	TGTGCCAGCAGCTTAGGGACTACACGCGGGCAGTACTTC
TRBV11-2	-	12	-	TRBJ2-2	CASSALTGELFF	TGTGCCAGCAGCGCTCTCACCGGGGAGCTGTTTTTT
TRBV13	-	19	TRBD2	TRBJ2-1	CASSLGHNPFSGNYNEQFF	TGTGCCAGCAGCTTAGGGCACAACCCTTTTAGCGGGAACTACAATGAGCAGTTCTTC
TRBV27	-	17	TRBD2	TRBJ2-1	CASSPPWPSGGHDEQFF	TGTGCCAGCAGTCCCCCCTGGCCCAGCGGGGGCCACGATGAGCAGTTCTTC
TRBV19	-	13	TRBD2	TRBJ2-7	CASSAGVDYEQYF	TGTGCCAGTTCAGCGGGAGTGGACTACGAGCAGTACTTC
TRBV30	-	11	-	TRBJ2-1	CAWSVSAEQFF	TGTGCCTGGAGTGTATCAGCCGAGCAGTTCTTC
TRBV2	few	14	-	TRBJ2-7	CASRPSGPFYEQYF	TGTGCCAGCAGGCCCTCTGGGCCGTTCTACGAGCAGTACTTC
TRBV6-5	-	15	TRBD1	TRBJ1-1	CASRRHRGVATEAFF	TGTGCCAGCAGGAGACACAGGGGGGTGGCCACTGAAGCTTTCTTT
TRBV7-9	-	14	-	TRBJ2-7	CASSLLMGEDEQYF	TGTGCCAGCAGCTTATTGATGGGAGAGGACGAGCAGTACTTC
TRBV25-1	-	14	-	TRBJ2-3	CASSEWDGTDTQYF	TGTGCCAGCAGTGAATGGGATGGCACAGATACGCAGTATTTT
TRBV5-1	-	12	-	TRBJ1-2	CASSRSGYGYTF	TGCGCCAGCAGCCGGAGTGGTTATGGCTACACCTTC
TRBV29-1	-	12	-	TRBJ2-1	CSVEGLDNEQFF	TGCAGCGTTGAAGGACTAGACAATGAGCAGTTCTTC
TRBV29-1	-	15	TRBD2	TRBJ2-4	CSVPGRGEGKNIQYF	TGCAGCGTCCCCGGACGTGGGGAGGGCAAAAACATTCAGTACTTC